Below, one T cell receptor beta chain is given with its context. The source of the sample is a study of T cells in tuberculosis. Study outcomes and limitations: The stringent gate may have excluded weak CD1B-GMM tetramer binders.

CDR3 length: 15 amino acids. Germline assignment: CDR1 SGHNT and CDR2 YYREEE (reference sequence). V was clipped by 4 bases and J by 8 bases; unmatched bases: 13. Cells were sorted from thawed PBMC rested overnight and stained with GMM-loaded CD1B tetramer, viability dye and anti-CD3. The CD1B tetramers carried C32 glucose monomycolate purified from Rhodococcus equi. PBMC for tetramer sorting were first depleted of CD14-expressing monocytes. Each donor contributed roughly 91,000 sorted tetramer-negative cells. No alpha-beta pairing information exists for these sequences. Here immunoSEQ multiplex PCR was the method, and the copy in TCRdb shows in-frame clones only, minus some. The sample includes 85,000 to 90,000 clones, approximately 90% of them seen just once.

This rearrangement joins TRBV5-4 to TRBJ1-2, with 8 nucleotides matching TRBD1. Sequenced sample: CD1b-GMM tetramer-negative cells sorted from PBMCs. This clonotype was sampled from an adult woman with latent tuberculosis. In DNA, the CDR3 is TGTGCCAGCAGCCAATCCCAGGGGGCAGTGAGGGGCTACACCTTC. Its protein product is CASSQSQGAVRGYTF. The variable domain in full, completed from reference TRBV5-4 and TRBJ1-2, reads ETGVTQSPTHLIKTRGQQVTLRCSSQSGHNTVSWYQQALGQGPQFIFQYYREEENGRGNFPPRFSGLQFPNYSSELNVNALELDDSALYLCASSQSQGAVRGYTFGSGTRLTVV.